The present entry profiles one T cell receptor beta chain with its context. This entry belongs to a study of T-cell reconstitution after alpha-beta-depleted transplantation in children. Germline-derived CDR1 and CDR2 are MNHNS and SASEGT. This CDR3 contains 18 residues. Trimming took off 6 bases at V and 0 bases at J, with 20 bases between the two ends. Unique molecular identifiers were used in preparing the TCRbeta library. Each CDR3 protein is one row after TCRdb ran MiXCR on the PCR reads. The table records 490,000 or so distinct CDR3 sequences, roughly an eighth of them present only once. This TCR came from a human donor who donated a stem cell graft to a child with combined immunodeficiency. The V gene is TRBV6-1, the J gene TRBJ2-2; no clear D. This specimen was PBMCs from the stem cell graft donor, taken from the stem cell graft. DNA of the CDR3: TGTGCCAGCAGGGCCGGTATCCTTACCAGCGCGAACACCGGGGAGCTGTTTTTT. The encoded protein is CASRAGILTSANTGELFF.